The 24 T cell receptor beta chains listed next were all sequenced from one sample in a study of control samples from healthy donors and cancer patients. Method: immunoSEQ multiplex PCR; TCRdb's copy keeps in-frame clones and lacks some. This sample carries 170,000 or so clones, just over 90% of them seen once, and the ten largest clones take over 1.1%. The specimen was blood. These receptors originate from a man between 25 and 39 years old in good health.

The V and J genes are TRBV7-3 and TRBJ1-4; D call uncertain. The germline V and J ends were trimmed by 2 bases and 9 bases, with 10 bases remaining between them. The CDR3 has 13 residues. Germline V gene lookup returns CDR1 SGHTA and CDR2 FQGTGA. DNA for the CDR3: TGTGCCAGCAGCTTAGGTCCGACACAAAAACTGTTTTTT. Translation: CASSLGPTQKLFF.

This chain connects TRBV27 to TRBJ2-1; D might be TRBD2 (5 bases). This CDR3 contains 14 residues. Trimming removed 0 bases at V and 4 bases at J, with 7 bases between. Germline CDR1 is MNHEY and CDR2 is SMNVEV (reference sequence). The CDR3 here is CASSLSGAYNEQFF. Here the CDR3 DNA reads TGTGCCAGCAGTTTATCGGGAGCTTACAATGAGCAGTTCTTC.

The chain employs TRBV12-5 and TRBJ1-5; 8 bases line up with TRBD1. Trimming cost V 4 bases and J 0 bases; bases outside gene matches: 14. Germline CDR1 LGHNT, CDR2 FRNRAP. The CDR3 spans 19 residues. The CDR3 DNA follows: TGTGCTAGTGGTTCGTTCTTAGGACAGGGCAGATATAGCAATCAGCCCCAGCATTTT. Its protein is CASGSFLGQGRYSNQPQHF.

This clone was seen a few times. The CDR3 DNA reads TGTGCCAGTAGTCGGGCAGGGGTAAGAGAGACCCAGTACTTC. Translating it yields CASSRAGVRETQYF. The chain has TRBV19 and TRBJ2-5; maybe TRBD1 (6 bases). Between the trimmed V and J ends, which lost 5 bases and 4 bases, there was a span of 14 bases. Germline V lookup: CDR1 LNHDA, CDR2 SQIVND (reference sequence). The CDR3 spans 14 residues.

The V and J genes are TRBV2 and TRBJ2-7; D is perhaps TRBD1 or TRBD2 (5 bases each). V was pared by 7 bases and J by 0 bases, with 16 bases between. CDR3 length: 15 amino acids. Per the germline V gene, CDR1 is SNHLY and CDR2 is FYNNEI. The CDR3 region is CASTESGTNSYEQYF. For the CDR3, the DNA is TGTGCCAGCACCGAGTCGGGGACCAACTCCTACGAGCAGTACTTC.

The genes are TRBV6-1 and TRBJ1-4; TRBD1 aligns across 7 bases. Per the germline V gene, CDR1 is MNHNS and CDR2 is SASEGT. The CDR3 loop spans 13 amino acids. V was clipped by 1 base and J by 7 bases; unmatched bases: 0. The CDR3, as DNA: TGTGCCAGCAGTGAAGGACAGGGTGAAAAACTGTTTTTT. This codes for CASSEGQGEKLFF.

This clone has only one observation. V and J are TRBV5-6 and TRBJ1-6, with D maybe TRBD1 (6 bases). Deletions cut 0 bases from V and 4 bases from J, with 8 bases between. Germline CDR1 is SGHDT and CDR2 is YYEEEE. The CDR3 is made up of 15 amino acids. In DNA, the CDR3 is TGTGCCAGCAGCTTGGGGCAGGGGTATAATTCACCCCTCCACTTT. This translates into CASSLGQGYNSPLHF.

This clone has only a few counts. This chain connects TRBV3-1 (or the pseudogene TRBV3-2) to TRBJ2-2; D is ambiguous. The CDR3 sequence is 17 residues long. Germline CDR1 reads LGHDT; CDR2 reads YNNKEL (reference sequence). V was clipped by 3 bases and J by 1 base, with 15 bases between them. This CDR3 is CASSHANQVVNTGELFF. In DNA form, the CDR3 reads TGTGCCAGCAGCCATGCCAACCAAGTCGTGAACACCGGGGAGCTGTTTTTT.

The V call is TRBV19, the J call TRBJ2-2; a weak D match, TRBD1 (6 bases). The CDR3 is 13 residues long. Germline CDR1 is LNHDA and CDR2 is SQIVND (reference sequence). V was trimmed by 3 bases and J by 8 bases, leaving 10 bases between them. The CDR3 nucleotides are TGTGCCAGTAGTATCACAGGGTCGGGGGAGCTGTTTTTT. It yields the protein CASSITGSGELFF.

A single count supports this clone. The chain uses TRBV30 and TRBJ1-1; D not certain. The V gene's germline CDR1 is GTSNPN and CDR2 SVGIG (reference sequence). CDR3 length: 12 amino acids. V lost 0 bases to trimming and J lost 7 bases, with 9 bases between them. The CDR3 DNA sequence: TGTGCCTGGAGTGTAAAAGGGATTGAAGCTTTCTTT. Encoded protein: CAWSVKGIEAFF.

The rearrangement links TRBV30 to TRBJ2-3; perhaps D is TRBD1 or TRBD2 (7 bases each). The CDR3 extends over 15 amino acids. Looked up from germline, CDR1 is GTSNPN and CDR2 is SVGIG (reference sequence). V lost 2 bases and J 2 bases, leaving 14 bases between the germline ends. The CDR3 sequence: CAWSRGDRDTDTQYF. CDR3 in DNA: TGTGCCTGGAGTCGGGGGGACAGAGACACAGATACGCAGTATTTT.

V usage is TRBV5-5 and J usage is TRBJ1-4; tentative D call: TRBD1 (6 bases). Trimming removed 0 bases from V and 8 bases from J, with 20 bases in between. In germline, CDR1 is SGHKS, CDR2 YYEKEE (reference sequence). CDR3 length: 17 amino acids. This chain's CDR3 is CASSLAVRGQGREKLFF. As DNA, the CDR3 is TGTGCCAGCAGCTTGGCCGTTCGGGGGCAGGGGAGGGAAAAACTGTTTTTT.

The CDR3 sequence: CASRPGKNNEQFF. The CDR3 DNA reads TGTGCCAGTAGACCGGGGAAAAACAATGAGCAGTTCTTC. The rearrangement uses TRBV19 and TRBJ2-1; maybe TRBD2 (5 bases). Germline lookup yields CDR1 LNHDA and CDR2 SQIVND (reference sequence). The V end lost 6 bases, the J end lost 5 bases, and 11 bases lay between the germline ends. This CDR3 has 13 residues. The full variable domain, rest sourced from reference TRBV19 and TRBJ2-1, is DGGITQSPKYLFRKEGQNVTLSCEQNLNHDAMYWYRQDPGQGLRLIYYSQIVNDFQKGDIAEGYSVSREKKESFPLTVTSAQKNPTAFYLCASRPGKNNEQFFGPGTRLTVL.

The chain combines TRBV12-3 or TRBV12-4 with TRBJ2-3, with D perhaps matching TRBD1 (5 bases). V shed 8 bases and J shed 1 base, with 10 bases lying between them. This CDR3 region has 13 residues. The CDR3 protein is CASRTRGTDTQYF. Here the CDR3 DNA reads TGTGCCAGCCGAACCAGGGGCACAGATACGCAGTATTTT.

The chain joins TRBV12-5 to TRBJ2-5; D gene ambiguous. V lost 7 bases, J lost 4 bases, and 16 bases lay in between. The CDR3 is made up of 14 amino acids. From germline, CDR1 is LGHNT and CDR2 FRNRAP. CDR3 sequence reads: CASAPGLPGETQYF. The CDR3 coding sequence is TGTGCTAGTGCCCCCGGGCTCCCGGGAGAGACCCAGTACTTC. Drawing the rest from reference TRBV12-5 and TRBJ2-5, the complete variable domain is DARVTQTPRHKVTEMGQEVTMRCQPILGHNTVFWYRQTMMQGLELLAYFRNRAPLDDSGMPKDRFSAEMPDATLATLKIQPSEPRDSAVYFCASAPGLPGETQYFGPGTRLLVL.

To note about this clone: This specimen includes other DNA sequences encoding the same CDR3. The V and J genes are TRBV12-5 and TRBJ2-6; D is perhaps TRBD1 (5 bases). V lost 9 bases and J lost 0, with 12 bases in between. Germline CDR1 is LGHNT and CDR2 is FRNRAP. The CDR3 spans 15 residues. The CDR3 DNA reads TGTGCTAGCGGCCCTGACAGCTCTGGGGCCAACGTCCTGACTTTC. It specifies CASGPDSSGANVLTF.

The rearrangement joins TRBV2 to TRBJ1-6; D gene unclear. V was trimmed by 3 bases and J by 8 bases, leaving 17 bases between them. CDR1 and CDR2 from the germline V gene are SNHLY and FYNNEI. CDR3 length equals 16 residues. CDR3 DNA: TGTGCCAGCAGTGATACTGGGTCAGCTAATTATTCACCCCTCCACTTT. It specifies CASSDTGSANYSPLHF.

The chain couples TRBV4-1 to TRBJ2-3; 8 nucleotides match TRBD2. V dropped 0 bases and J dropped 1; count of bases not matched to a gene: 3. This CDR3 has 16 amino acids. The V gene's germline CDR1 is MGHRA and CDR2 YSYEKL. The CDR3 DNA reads TGCGCCAGCAGCCAAGAGAAACTAGCGGGCACAGATACGCAGTATTTT. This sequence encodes CASSQEKLAGTDTQYF.

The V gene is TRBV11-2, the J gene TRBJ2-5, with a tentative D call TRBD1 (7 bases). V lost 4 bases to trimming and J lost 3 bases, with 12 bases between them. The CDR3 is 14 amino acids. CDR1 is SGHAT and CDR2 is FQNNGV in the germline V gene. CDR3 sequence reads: CASSWRGREETQYF. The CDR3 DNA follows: TGTGCCAGCAGCTGGAGGGGGCGGGAAGAGACCCAGTACTTC.

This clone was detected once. The CDR3 coding sequence is TGTGCCAGTTTTGGGGGGGGGACGAACGATGAAGCTTTCTTT. It specifies CASFGGGTNDEAFF. The chain is built from TRBV19 and TRBJ1-1; the D gene is possibly TRBD1 (5 bases). Germline V gene sequence: CDR1 LNHDA, CDR2 SQIVND (reference sequence). CDR3 size: 14 residues. V dropped 8 bases and J dropped 7 bases, with 20 bases sitting between them.

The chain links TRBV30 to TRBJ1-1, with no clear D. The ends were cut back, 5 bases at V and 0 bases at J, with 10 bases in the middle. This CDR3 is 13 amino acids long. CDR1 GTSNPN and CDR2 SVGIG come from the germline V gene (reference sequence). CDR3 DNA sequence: TGTGCCTGGGAGTCGGACCTGAACACTGAAGCTTTCTTT. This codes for CAWESDLNTEAFF.

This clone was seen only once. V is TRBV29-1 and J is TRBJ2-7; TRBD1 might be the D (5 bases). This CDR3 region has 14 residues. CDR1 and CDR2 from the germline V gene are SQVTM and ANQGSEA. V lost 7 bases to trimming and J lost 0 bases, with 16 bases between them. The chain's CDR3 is CSAAKGFNSYEQYF. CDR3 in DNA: TGCAGCGCCGCAAAGGGGTTTAACTCCTACGAGCAGTACTTC.

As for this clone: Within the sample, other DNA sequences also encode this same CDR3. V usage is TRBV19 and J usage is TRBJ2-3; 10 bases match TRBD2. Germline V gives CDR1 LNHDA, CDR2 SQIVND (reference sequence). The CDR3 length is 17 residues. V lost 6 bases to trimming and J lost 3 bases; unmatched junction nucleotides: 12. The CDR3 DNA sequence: TGTGCCAGTAGCGGGCGGACTAGCGGTACAAAGACAGATACGCAGTATTTT. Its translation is CASSGRTSGTKTDTQYF.

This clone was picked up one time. This CDR3 is CASSLDVYGQPQHF. The CDR3 coding sequence is TGTGCCAGCAGCTTAGACGTATACGGTCAGCCCCAGCATTTT. The chain recombines TRBV7-2 with TRBJ1-5; unclear D gene. CDR1 and CDR2 (germline): SGHTA, FQGNSA. This CDR3 has 14 residues. Trimming removed 1 base at V and 6 bases at J, with 10 bases between.